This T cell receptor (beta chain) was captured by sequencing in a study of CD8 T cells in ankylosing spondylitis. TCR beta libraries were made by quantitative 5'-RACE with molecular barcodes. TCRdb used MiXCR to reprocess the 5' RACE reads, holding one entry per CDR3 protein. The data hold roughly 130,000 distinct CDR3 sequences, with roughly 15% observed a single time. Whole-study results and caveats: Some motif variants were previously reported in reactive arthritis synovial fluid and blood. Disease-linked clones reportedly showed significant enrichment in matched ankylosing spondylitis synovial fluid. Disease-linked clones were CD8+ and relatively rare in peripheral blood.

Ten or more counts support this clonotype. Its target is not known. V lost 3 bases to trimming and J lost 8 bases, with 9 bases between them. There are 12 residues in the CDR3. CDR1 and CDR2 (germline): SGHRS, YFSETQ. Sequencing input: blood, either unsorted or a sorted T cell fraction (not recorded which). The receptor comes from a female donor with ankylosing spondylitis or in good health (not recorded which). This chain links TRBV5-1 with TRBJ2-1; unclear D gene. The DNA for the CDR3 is TGCGCCAGCAGCTGGTCGGCGTATGAGCAGTTCTTC. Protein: CASSWSAYEQFF.